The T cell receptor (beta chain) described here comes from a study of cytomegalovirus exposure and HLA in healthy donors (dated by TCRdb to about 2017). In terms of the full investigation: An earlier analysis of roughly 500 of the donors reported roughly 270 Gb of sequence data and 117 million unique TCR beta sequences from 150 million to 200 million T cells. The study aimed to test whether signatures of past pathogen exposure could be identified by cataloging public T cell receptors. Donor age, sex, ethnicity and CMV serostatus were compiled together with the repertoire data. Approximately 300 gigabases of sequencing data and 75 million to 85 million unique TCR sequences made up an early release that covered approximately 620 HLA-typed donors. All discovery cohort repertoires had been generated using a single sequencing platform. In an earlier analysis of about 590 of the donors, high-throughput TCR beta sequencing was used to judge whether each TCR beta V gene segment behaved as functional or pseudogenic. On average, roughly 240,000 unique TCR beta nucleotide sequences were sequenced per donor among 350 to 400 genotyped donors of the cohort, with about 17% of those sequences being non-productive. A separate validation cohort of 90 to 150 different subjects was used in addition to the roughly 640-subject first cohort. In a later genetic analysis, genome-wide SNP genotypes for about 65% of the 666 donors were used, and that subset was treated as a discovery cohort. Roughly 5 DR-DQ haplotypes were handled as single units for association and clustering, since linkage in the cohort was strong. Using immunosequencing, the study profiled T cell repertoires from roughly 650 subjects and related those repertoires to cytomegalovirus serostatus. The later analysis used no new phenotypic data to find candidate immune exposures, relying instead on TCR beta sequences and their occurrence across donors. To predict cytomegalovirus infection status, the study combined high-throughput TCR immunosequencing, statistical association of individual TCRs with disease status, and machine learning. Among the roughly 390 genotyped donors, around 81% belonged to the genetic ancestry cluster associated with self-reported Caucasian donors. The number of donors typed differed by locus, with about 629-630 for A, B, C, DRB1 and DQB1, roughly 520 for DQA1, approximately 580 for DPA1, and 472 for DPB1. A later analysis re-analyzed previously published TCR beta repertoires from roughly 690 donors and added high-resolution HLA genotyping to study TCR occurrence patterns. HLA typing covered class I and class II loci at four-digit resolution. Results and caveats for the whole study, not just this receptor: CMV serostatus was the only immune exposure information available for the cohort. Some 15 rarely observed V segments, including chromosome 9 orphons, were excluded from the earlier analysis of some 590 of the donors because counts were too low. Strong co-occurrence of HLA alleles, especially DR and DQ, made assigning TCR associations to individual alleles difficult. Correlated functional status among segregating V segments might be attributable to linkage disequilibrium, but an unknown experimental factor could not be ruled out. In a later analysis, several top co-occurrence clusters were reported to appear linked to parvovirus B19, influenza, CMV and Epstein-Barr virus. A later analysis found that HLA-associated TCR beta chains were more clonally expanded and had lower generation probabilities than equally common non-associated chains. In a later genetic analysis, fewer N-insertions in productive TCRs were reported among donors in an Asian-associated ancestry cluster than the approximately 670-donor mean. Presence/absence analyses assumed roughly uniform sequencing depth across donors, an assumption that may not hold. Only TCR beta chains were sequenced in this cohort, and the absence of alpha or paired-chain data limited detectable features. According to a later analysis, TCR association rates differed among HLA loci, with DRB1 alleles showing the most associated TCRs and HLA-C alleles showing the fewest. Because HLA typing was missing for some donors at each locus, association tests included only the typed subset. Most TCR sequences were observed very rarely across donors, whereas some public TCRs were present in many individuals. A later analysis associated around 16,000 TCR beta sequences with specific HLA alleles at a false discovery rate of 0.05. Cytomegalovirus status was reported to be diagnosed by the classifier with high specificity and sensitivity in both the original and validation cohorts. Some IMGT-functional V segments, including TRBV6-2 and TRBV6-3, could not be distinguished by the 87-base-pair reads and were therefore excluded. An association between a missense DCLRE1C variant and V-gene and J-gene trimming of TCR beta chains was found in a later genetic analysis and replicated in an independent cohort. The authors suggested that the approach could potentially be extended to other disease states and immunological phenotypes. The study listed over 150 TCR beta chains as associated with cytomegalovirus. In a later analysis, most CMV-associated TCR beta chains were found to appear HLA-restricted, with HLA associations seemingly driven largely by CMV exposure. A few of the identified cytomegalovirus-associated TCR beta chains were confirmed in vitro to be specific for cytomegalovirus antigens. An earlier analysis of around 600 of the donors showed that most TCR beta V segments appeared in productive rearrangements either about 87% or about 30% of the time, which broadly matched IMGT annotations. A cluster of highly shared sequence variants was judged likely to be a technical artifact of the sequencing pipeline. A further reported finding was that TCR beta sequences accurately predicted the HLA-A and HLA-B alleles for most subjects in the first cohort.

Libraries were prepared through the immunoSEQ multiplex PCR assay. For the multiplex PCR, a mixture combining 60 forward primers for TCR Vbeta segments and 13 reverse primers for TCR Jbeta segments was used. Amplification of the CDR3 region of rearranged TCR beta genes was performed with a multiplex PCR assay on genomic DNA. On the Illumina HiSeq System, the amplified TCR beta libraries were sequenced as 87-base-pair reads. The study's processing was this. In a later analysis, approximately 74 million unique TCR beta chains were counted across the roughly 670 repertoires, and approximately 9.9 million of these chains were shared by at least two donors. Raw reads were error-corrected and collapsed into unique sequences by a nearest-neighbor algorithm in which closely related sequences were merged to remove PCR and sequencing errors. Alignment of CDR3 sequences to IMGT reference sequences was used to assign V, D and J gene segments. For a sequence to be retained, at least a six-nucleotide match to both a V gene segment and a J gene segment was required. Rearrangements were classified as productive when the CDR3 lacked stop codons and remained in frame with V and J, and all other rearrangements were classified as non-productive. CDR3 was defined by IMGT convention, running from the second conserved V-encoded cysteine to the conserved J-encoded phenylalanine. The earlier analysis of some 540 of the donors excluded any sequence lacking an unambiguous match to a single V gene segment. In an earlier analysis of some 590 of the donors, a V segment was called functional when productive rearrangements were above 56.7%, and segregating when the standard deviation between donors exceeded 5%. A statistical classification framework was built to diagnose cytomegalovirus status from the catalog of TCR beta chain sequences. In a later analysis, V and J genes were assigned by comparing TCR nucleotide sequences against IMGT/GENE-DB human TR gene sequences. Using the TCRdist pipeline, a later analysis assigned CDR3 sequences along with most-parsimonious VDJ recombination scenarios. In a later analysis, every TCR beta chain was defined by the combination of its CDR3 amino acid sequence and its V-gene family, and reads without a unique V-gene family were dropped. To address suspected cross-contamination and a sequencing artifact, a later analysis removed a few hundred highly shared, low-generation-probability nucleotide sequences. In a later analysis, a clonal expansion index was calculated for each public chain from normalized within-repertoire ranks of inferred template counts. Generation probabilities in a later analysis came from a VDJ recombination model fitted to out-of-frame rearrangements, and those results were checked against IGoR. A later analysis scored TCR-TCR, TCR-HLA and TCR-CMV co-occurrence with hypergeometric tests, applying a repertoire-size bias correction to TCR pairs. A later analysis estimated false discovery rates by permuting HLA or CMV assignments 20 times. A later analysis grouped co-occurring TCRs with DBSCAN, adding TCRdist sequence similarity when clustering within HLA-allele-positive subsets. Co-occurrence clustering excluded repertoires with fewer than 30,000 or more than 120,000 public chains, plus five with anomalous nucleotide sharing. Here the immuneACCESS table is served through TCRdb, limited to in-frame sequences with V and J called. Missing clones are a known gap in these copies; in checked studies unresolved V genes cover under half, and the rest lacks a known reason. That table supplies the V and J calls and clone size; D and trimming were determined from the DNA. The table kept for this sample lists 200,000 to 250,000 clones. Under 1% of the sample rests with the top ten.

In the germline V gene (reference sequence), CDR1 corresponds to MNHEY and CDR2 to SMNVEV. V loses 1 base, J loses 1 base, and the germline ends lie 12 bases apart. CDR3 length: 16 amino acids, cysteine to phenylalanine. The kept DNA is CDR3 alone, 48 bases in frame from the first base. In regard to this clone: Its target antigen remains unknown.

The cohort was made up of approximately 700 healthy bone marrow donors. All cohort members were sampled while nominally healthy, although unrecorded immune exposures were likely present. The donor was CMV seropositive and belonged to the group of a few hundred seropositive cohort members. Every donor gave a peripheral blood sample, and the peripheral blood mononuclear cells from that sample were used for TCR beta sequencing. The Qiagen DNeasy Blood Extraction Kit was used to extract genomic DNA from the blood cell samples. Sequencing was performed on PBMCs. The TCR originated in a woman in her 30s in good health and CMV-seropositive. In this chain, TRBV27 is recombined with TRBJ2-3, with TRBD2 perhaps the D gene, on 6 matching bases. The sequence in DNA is TGTGCCAGCAGTTTATTACCTAGCGTTCGCACAGATACGCAGTATTTT. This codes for CASSLLPSVRTDTQYF.